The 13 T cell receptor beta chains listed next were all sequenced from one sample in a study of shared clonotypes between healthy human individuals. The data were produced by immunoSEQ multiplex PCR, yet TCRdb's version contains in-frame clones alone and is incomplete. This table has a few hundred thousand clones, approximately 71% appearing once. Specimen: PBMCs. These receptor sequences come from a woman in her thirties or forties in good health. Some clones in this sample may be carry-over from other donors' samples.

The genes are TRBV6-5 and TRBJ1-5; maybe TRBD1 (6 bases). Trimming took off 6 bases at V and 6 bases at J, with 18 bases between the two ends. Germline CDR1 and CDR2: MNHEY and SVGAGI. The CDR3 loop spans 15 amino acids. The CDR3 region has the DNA TGTGCCAGCAGCTCCGGGTCCAGGGGAGGTCAGCCCCAGCATTTT. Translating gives CASSSGSRGGQPQHF.

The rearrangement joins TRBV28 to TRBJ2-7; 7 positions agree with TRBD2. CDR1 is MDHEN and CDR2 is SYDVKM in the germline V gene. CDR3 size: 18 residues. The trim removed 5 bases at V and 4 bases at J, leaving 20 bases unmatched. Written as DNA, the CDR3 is TGTGCCAGCAGTACCATCCGGTTGGGCGGGAGACGGGTTTACGAGCAGTACTTC. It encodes CASSTIRLGGRRVYEQYF.

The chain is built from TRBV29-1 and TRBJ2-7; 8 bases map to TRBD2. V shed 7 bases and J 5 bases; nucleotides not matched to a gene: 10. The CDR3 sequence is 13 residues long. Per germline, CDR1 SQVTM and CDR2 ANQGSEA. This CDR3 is CSGVAGSLNEQYF. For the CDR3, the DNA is TGCAGCGGCGTAGCGGGGTCCCTTAACGAGCAGTACTTC.

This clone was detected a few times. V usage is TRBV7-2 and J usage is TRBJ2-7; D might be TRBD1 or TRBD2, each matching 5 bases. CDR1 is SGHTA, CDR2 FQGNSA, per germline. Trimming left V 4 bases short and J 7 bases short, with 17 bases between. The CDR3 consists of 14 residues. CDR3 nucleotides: TGTGCCAGCAGCTCCGGGACCATCAATTGGGAGCAGTACTTC. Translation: CASSSGTINWEQYF.

The CDR3 region is CASSRWEGTSGYNEQFF. The CDR3 DNA reads as TGTGCCAGCAGCCGTTGGGAAGGGACTAGCGGCTACAATGAGCAGTTCTTC. This chain connects TRBV5-6 to TRBJ2-1; TRBD2 agrees at 11 bases. V was clipped by 4 bases and J by 3 bases; unmatched bases: 9. Germline CDR1 SGHDT, CDR2 YYEEEE. The CDR3 loop spans 17 amino acids.

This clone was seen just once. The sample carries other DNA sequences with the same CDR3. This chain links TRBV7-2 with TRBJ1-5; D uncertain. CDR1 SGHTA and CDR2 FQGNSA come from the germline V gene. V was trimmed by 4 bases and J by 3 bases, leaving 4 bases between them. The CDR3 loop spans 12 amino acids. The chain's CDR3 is CASSYSNQPQHF. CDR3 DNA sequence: TGTGCCAGCAGCTACTCCAATCAGCCCCAGCATTTT.

DNA for the CDR3: TGTGCCAGCAGCGACAGCTCCTACAATGAGCAGTTCTTC. Translation: CASSDSSYNEQFF. V is TRBV5-6 and J is TRBJ2-1; possibly TRBD1 for D (5 bases). Germline-derived CDR1 and CDR2 are SGHDT and YYEEEE. The CDR3 contains 13 residues. V dropped 4 bases and J dropped 0 bases, with 5 bases sitting between them.

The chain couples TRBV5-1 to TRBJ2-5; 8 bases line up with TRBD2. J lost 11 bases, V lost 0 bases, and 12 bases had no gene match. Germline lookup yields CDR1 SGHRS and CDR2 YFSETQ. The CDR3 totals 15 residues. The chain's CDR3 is CASSLGAQGAGEQYF. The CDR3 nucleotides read TGCGCCAGCAGCTTGGGAGCCCAGGGAGCGGGGGAGCAGTACTTC. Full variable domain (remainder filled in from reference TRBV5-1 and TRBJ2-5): KAGVTQTPRYLIKTRGQQVTLSCSPISGHRSVSWYQQTPGQGLQFLFEYFSETQRNKGNFPGRFSGRQFSNSRSEMNVSTLELGDSALYLCASSLGAQGAGEQYFGPGTRLLVL.

CDR3 DNA sequence: TGTGCCAGTAGTATAGATTGGGGTGGGGCCAACGTCCTGACTTTC. This encodes CASSIDWGGANVLTF. The chain has TRBV19 and TRBJ2-6; D remains unclear. Per germline, CDR1 LNHDA and CDR2 SQIVND (reference sequence). Trimming pared 0 bases from V and 3 bases from J, leaving 6 bases between. The CDR3 is 15 amino acids.

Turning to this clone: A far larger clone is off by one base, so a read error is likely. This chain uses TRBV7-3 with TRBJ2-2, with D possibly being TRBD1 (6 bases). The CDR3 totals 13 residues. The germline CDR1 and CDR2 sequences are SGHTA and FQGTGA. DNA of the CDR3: TGTGCCAGCAGCTTAATGGGGGCCGGGGAGCCGTTTTTT. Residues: CASSLMGAGEPFF.

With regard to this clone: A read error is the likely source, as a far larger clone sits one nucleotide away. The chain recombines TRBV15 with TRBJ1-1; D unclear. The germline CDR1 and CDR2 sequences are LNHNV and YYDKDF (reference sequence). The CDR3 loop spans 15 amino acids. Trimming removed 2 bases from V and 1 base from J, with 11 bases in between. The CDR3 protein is CATSRPQGRNTEAFF. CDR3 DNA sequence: TGTGCCACCAGCAGACCACAAGGAAGGAACACTGAAGCTTTCTTT.

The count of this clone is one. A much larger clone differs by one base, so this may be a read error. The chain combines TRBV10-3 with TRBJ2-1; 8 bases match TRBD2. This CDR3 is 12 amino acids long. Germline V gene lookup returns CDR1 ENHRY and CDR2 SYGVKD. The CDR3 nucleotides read TGTGCCATTAGCGGGATGAGAAATGAGCGGTTCTTC. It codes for CAISGMRNERFF.

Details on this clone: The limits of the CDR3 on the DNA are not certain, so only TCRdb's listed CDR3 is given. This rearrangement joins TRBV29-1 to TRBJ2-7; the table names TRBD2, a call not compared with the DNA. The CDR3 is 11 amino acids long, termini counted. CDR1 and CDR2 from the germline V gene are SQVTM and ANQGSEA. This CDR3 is CSVGEGTREYF.